This T cell receptor beta chain was documented in a study of T cells in Graves' hyperthyroidism and ophthalmopathy. Study-level background: Peripheral blood was drawn at first diagnosis, prior to all treatment.

Germline V gene data show CDR1 as MGHRA and CDR2 as YSYEKL. The CDR3 has 11 amino acids. Trimming took 1 base from V and 13 from J; bases not matched to a gene: 4. Amplified TCR beta CDR3 regions came from RNA transcripts. An initial round of RT-PCR targeting the TCR CDR3 relied on the HTBI primer set. TCRdb processed the multiplex PCR reads anew with MiXCR; each CDR3 protein has one entry. Seen here are around 97,000 distinct CDR3 sequences, 45% to 50% observed once, and the top ten hold about a quarter. Stability of Graves' hyperthyroidism was defined as absent ophthalmopathy progression within 18 months. Patients having uncontrolled infection, another autoimmune disease, pregnancy or lactation were not included. Out of about 10 ml of fresh peripheral blood came the PBMCs. Notes on this clonotype: A much larger clone lies one base from this, so it may be a read error.

The source material was blood. The source is a man in his forties or fifties with Graves' hyperthyroidism. This chain uses TRBV4-1 with TRBJ2-7; 7 nucleotides line up with TRBD1. DNA of the CDR3: TGCGCCAGCAGCCAAGGCGACAGGGAATACTTC. Protein sequence: CASSQGDREYF.